Listed below are T cell receptor beta chains from one sample, sequenced in a study. Each CDR3 protein gets one entry after TCRdb re-called the 5' RACE reads with MiXCR. In the table there are around 5,300 distinct CDR3 sequences, more than 65% of which are singletons. The sequenced material came from naive CD4+ T cells sorted from blood. The receptors originated from a female donor with breast cancer. The CDR3 runs from the conserved cysteine through the conserved F or W. The D gene is left open where the match is weak. Clone size is stated in some rows and not others, as once, few, many or a class when expanded.

abundance	j_gene	d_gene	v_gene	CDR3nt	CDR3aa
NA	TRBJ1-1	TRBD1	TRBV24-1	TGCGCCGCAATGAGACAGGGAGAGGGTCGGGCTTTCTTT	CAAMRQGEGRAFF
NA	TRBJ2-5	NA	TRBV29-1	TGCAGCGTGCGACAGACCCAAGAGACCCAGTACTTC	CSVRQTQETQYF
NA	TRBJ1-1	NA	TRBV9	TGTGCCAGCAGCGTAGTCCCAACACGGCCGCAGGAAGCTTTCTTT	CASSVVPTRPQEAFF
NA	TRBJ1-1	NA	TRBV4-1	TGCGCCAGCAGCCAAGAACAGCCGAACACTGAAGCTTTCTTT	CASSQEQPNTEAFF
NA	TRBJ1-2	NA	TRBV12-3/TRBV12-4	TGTGCCAGCAGTCGACAGAACTATGGCTACACCTTC	CASSRQNYGYTF
NA	TRBJ2-3	NA	TRBV20-1	TGCAGTGCTAGAGGTCTAGATACGCAGTATTTT	CSARGLDTQYF
NA	TRBJ2-3	TRBD2	TRBV5-1	TGCGCCAGCAGCTTGGCCGGGACTAGGTTCACAGATACGCAGTATTTT	CASSLAGTRFTDTQYF
NA	TRBJ1-2	NA	TRBV29-1	TGCAGCGTTGAGGTTCCCAGACATGGCTACACCTTC	CSVEVPRHGYTF
NA	TRBJ1-1	NA	TRBV6-6	TGTGCCAGCAGTCCCTCGGGGTATACTGAAGCTTTCTTT	CASSPSGYTEAFF
NA	TRBJ2-2	TRBD1	TRBV7-2	TGTGCCAGCAGCCCTAACCTGGACAGGGAGAACACCGGGGAGCTGTTTTTT	CASSPNLDRENTGELFF
NA	TRBJ2-6	NA	TRBV15	TGTGCCACCAGCTTAAGACACGGCTCTGAGGCCAACGTCCTGACTTTC	CATSLRHGSEANVLTF
NA	TRBJ2-1	TRBD2	TRBV28	TGTGCCACGGGACTAGCGGGAGATTCCGGTGGTAATGAGCAGTTCTTC	CATGLAGDSGGNEQFF
few	TRBJ2-7	TRBD2	TRBV7-9	TGTGCCAGCAGCTGGACTAGCGGGAGCGAAGAGCAGTACTTC	CASSWTSGSEEQYF
NA	TRBJ2-3	TRBD2	TRBV3-1	TGTGCCAGCAGCCAAGGGAGCGGGGGGGCGAAAGATACGCAGTATTTT	CASSQGSGGAKDTQYF
few	TRBJ2-7	TRBD2	TRBV6-1	TGTGCCAGCAGTGAAGGGAACACTAGCGGGGGCGACGAGCAGTACTTC	CASSEGNTSGGDEQYF
once	TRBJ2-7	TRBD2	TRBV6-6	TGTGCCAGCAGCTGCCGCTCTAGCGGGAGCTCCTACGAGCAGTACTTC	CASSCRSSGSSYEQYF
once	TRBJ2-5	TRBD2	TRBV12-3/TRBV12-4	TGTGCCAGCAGTTTGGGACTAGCGGGAAAAGAGACCCAGTACTTC	CASSLGLAGKETQYF
NA	TRBJ1-6	NA	TRBV7-2	TGTGCCAGCAGCTTCCAGGGCTGGAATAATTCACCCCTCCACTTT	CASSFQGWNNSPLHF
NA	TRBJ1-5	NA	TRBV25-1	TGTGCCAGCAGTGATTCAGGGCGCAATCAGCCCCAGCATTTT	CASSDSGRNQPQHF
NA	TRBJ2-5	TRBD2	TRBV7-3	TGTGCCAGCAGCCTAACAGGCGGGGGGCCGTCGGAGACCCAGTACTTC	CASSLTGGGPSETQYF
NA	TRBJ2-1	NA	TRBV7-7	TGTGCTAGCAGCTTAGGGTCGGGGGCCGGCAATGAGCAGTTCTTC	CASSLGSGAGNEQFF
few	TRBJ2-3	TRBD2	TRBV2	TGTGCCAGCAGGGGACTAGTCTCCACAGATACGCAGTATTTT	CASRGLVSTDTQYF
NA	TRBJ2-1	TRBD2	TRBV4-1	TGCGCCAGCGGACGAAAGCGGGAGGTGTCCTACAATGAGCAGTTCTTC	CASGRKREVSYNEQFF
once	TRBJ1-2	NA	TRBV7-2	TGTGCCAGCAGCTCTCACAACGGACGACCAGGGCCGGGATCGGGGGGCTACACCTTC	CASSSHNGRPGPGSGGYTF
few	TRBJ1-3	NA	TRBV7-2	TGTGCCAGCAGCTCAGCCATTGCGCAGGGAAACACCATATATTTT	CASSSAIAQGNTIYF
once	TRBJ1-1	TRBD1	TRBV6-1	TGTGCCAGCAGTGAAGGTAGGACAGGGAATGAAGCTTCCTTT	CASSEGRTGNEASF
NA	TRBJ2-7	TRBD1	TRBV5-6	TGTGCCAGCAGGAGACAGGGTGTCGCCCACGAGCAGTACTTC	CASRRQGVAHEQYF
NA	TRBJ1-6	NA	TRBV25-1	TGTGCCAGCAGGGCGAGGGGCGCTGGGAATTCACCCCTCCACTTT	CASRARGAGNSPLHF
NA	TRBJ1-4	NA	TRBV4-1	TGCGCCAGCAGTCTTAGAGATCGGGATGAAAAACTGTTTTTT	CASSLRDRDEKLFF
NA	TRBJ1-6	NA	TRBV20-1	TGCAGTGCTAGAGATCCCAGGGAGAGGACCTATAATTCACCCCTCCACTTT	CSARDPRERTYNSPLHF
NA	TRBJ2-1	TRBD2	TRBV27	TGTGCCAGCAGTACCCGACAGGAGACTAGCGGGAGGCCCTTTGAGCAGTTCTTC	CASSTRQETSGRPFEQFF
NA	TRBJ1-1	NA	TRBV7-2	TGTGCCAGCAGCTTAGGTCCGGCGTCGGTCACTGAAGCTTTCTTT	CASSLGPASVTEAFF
NA	TRBJ2-7	NA	TRBV20-1	TGCAGTGCCCGAACGGACAAGGACAGCCTCTCCTACGAGCAGTACTTC	CSARTDKDSLSYEQYF
NA	TRBJ2-3	NA	TRBV20-1	TGCAGTGCTAGACGCGCGGACGGGGACACAGATACGCAGTATTTT	CSARRADGDTDTQYF
once	TRBJ2-1	NA	TRBV6-1	TGTGCCAGCAGTGAAGAGGTTCGGGGGTCATCCTACAATGAGCAGTTCTTC	CASSEEVRGSSYNEQFF
NA	TRBJ2-1	TRBD1	TRBV5-1	TGCGCCAGCAGCTCGGGACAGGGGGGTTACTACAATGAGCAGTTCTTC	CASSSGQGGYYNEQFF
NA	TRBJ1-1	NA	TRBV10-2	TGCGCCAGCAGTGAGGGGTACACTGAAGCTTTCTTT	CASSEGYTEAFF
few	TRBJ2-7	TRBD2	TRBV7-3	TGTGCCAGCAGCTTGGGATCGGGGGGTGTCTACGAGCAGTACTTC	CASSLGSGGVYEQYF
NA	TRBJ2-3	TRBD2	TRBV29-1	TGCAGCGTCCAGAGACTAGCGGGAGTCACAGATACGCAGTATTTT	CSVQRLAGVTDTQYF
NA	TRBJ2-7	TRBD1	TRBV6-5	TGTGCCAGCGGTTCCCTTAGGGGGCTCTACGAGCAGTACTTC	CASGSLRGLYEQYF
NA	TRBJ2-1	NA	TRBV7-9	TGTGCCAGCAGCTCCACTTTTGGGAGTTCTGACAATGAGCAGTTCTTC	CASSSTFGSSDNEQFF
few	TRBJ2-1	TRBD2	TRBV9	TGTGCCAGCAGCGTAGGGACTAGCGGACTCTACAATGAGCAGTTCTTC	CASSVGTSGLYNEQFF
NA	TRBJ2-1	TRBD2	TRBV6-5	TGTGCCAGCAGTGACTCCCTCCCAGCGGGAATCTACAATGAGCAGTTCTTC	CASSDSLPAGIYNEQFF
NA	TRBJ2-1	NA	TRBV15	TGTGCCACCAGCAGAGGACTGAATGAGCAGTTCTTC	CATSRGLNEQFF
NA	TRBJ1-2	TRBD1	TRBV5-1	TGCGCCAGCAGCCACGGACAGGGGGCATATGGCTACACCTTC	CASSHGQGAYGYTF
NA	TRBJ2-7	NA	TRBV12-3/TRBV12-4	TGTGCCAGCGGGGGTCAGAAAGTGGGGTACGAGCAGTACTTC	CASGGQKVGYEQYF
NA	TRBJ2-7	TRBD1	TRBV18	TGTGCCAGCTCCGCCGGGACAGCAGACGAGCAGTACTTC	CASSAGTADEQYF
NA	TRBJ1-2	TRBD1	TRBV6-5	TGTGCCAGCAGAGGGACAGGGGCTCCCTATGGCTACACCTTC	CASRGTGAPYGYTF
NA	TRBJ2-3	TRBD2	TRBV20-1	TGCAGTGCTAGTCCGGGGACTAGCGGGGGGGTGGTTACGCAGTATTTT	CSASPGTSGGVVTQYF
once	TRBJ2-7	NA	TRBV29-1	TGCAGCGTCACAACTAGCAGCTACGAGCAGTACTTC	CSVTTSSYEQYF
few	TRBJ2-1	TRBD1	TRBV5-6	TGTGCCAGCAGCTTGGCCCGGGACAGGGCCTACAGTGATTGGAATGAGCAGTTCTTC	CASSLARDRAYSDWNEQFF
NA	TRBJ2-3	TRBD2	TRBV4-1	TGCGCCAGCAGCCAAGAAGACCCGGGGACTAGCGGCACAGATACGCAGTATTTT	CASSQEDPGTSGTDTQYF
NA	TRBJ1-2	NA	TRBV4-2	TGTGCCAGCAGCCCCTTCCGGGACAACTATGGCTACACCTTC	CASSPFRDNYGYTF
NA	TRBJ2-7	NA	TRBV4-2	TGTGCCAGCAGGGCTAGTCGCGAGCAGTACTTC	CASRASREQYF
NA	TRBJ1-2	NA	TRBV6-5	TGTGCCAGCAGTATCGGGGTCGGCGGCTACACCTTC	CASSIGVGGYTF